The 4 T cell receptor beta chains below were found in one sample sequenced in a study of blood T cell repertoires in COVID-19. The protocol was immunoSEQ multiplex PCR, while the TCRdb copy is restricted to in-frame clones and leaves out a portion. The sample lists 150,000 to 200,000 clones, around 82% occurring once. The sample taken for sequencing was PBMCs or T cells enriched from blood (not recorded which). The receptors here all came from a woman in her forties or fifties with acute COVID-19.

This chain joins TRBV3-1 (or the pseudogene TRBV3-2) and TRBJ1-4; 12 nucleotides match TRBD1. The CDR3 has 15 amino acids. Trimming took 4 bases from V and 8 from J; bases not matched to a gene: 5. CDR1 LGHDT and CDR2 YNNKEL come from the germline V gene (reference sequence). The chain's CDR3 is CASSPSGTGGEKLFF. The CDR3, as DNA: TGTGCCAGCAGCCCGTCCGGGACAGGGGGCGAAAAACTGTTTTTT.

The chain is built from TRBV5-1 and TRBJ2-3, with a weak D call TRBD1 (7 bases). The CDR3 runs 15 residues. The V end lost 7 bases, the J end lost 0 bases, and 15 bases lay between the germline ends. Germline values: CDR1 SGHRS, CDR2 YFSETQ. CDR3 sequence: CASRQEGASTDTQYF. The CDR3 nucleotides read TGCGCCAGCCGCCAGGAGGGGGCGAGCACAGATACGCAGTATTTT.

This clone was seen a handful of times. This chain links TRBV7-8 with TRBJ1-2; 7 bases match TRBD1. Per the germline V gene, CDR1 is SGHVS and CDR2 is FQNEAQ. This CDR3 is 15 amino acids long. The J segment lost 2 bases and the V segment lost 5 bases, leaving 8 bases of the junction unmatched. The CDR3 loop is CASSPTGTVNYGYTF. CDR3 DNA: TGTGCCAGCAGCCCTACCGGGACAGTCAACTATGGCTACACCTTC.

The chain uses TRBV7-2 and TRBJ2-1; TRBD2 aligns across 8 bases. V shed 5 bases, J shed 4 bases, and the junction held 7 bases outside the gene matches. The CDR3 is made up of 15 amino acids. Per the germline V gene, CDR1 is SGHTA and CDR2 is FQGNSA. The CDR3 coding sequence is TGTGCCAGCAGCCAGCTGACTAGCGAGTACAATGAGCAGTTCTTC. Translation gives CASSQLTSEYNEQFF. The whole variable domain, remainder taken from reference TRBV7-2 and TRBJ2-1, is GAGVSQSPSNKVTEKGKDVELRCDPISGHTALYWYRQSLGQGLEFLIYFQGNSAPDKSGLPSDRFSAERTGGSVSTLTIQRTQQEDSAVYLCASSQLTSEYNEQFFGPGTRLTVL.